What follows is one T cell receptor beta chain and its context. Only in-frame clones appear in the TCRdb table, and some are missing; sequencing was by immunoSEQ multiplex PCR. The table lists more than 140,000 clones, 84% of them singletons, with roughly 6.8% in the top ten. The data derive from a study of blood T cell repertoires in COVID-19. V lost 1 base to trimming and J lost 1 base, with 5 bases between them. Looked up from germline, CDR1 is LNHDA and CDR2 is SQIVND (reference sequence). The CDR3 loop spans 15 amino acids. The chain recombines TRBV19 with TRBJ2-6; tentative D call: TRBD2 (5 bases). Input material: peripheral blood. The sequence came from a woman aged 50 to 60 in a cohort sampled during active or convalescent COVID-19. The CDR3 DNA reads TGTGCCAGTAGTATAGGAGGGTCTGGGGCCAACGTCCTGACTTTC. This encodes CASSIGGSGANVLTF.